These T cell receptor beta chains were read from a single sample in a study of beta chain features in type 1 diabetes. Assay used: immunoSEQ multiplex PCR; TCRdb lists only in-frame clones, some missing. The table lists hundreds of thousands of clones, roughly two thirds of them singletons, with about 0.051% in the top ten. Material for sequencing was naive CD4+ T cells from blood. The receptors stem from a young man in good health. Each CDR3 is given with its conserved first and last residue. The D gene is left open where the match is weak. Some rows have no size entry. The others give once, few or many, or a class for an expanded clone.

D: TRBD2; J: TRBJ2-5; V: TRBV7-8; size: -; DNA: TGTGCCAGCAGCCTCTACGGACCCGGGACTAGAGGAGAGACCCAGTACTTC; CDR3: CASSLYGPGTRGETQYF
D: -; J: TRBJ1-2; V: TRBV29-1; size: -; DNA: TGCAGCGTTGATCCAGGGATGATGTATGGCTACACCTTC; CDR3: CSVDPGMMYGYTF
D: -; J: TRBJ1-1; V: TRBV29-1; size: -; DNA: TGCAGCGGTATTGCGCCACCAGCGCACCCTGAAGCTTTCTTT; CDR3: CSGIAPPAHPEAFF
D: -; J: TRBJ2-5; V: TRBV19; size: -; DNA: TGTGCCAGTAGTATCTGGGGCGAAGAGACCCAGTACTTC; CDR3: CASSIWGEETQYF
D: -; J: TRBJ2-7; V: TRBV29-1; size: -; DNA: TGCAGCGTTGGGACTATTTTCTCCTACGAGCAGTACTTC; CDR3: CSVGTIFSYEQYF
D: -; J: TRBJ2-6; V: TRBV4-3; size: once; DNA: TGCGCCAGCAGCCAAGATAGGCCGGGCTCTGGGGCCAACGTCCTGACTTTC; CDR3: CASSQDRPGSGANVLTF
D: TRBD1; J: TRBJ1-6; V: TRBV30; size: few; DNA: TGTGCCTGGAGTGTACACAGGGGGAGTTCACCCCTCCACTTT; CDR3: CAWSVHRGSSPLHF
D: TRBD1; J: TRBJ2-7; V: TRBV7-9; size: -; DNA: TGTGCCAGCAGCATAGGACAGGGGGTTACCTACGAGCAGTACTTC; CDR3: CASSIGQGVTYEQYF
D: TRBD1; J: TRBJ2-1; V: TRBV7-9; size: few; DNA: TGTGCCAGCAGCTTTCAAGGGGGCGCGGGCAATGAGCAGTTCTTC; CDR3: CASSFQGGAGNEQFF
D: -; J: TRBJ2-1; V: TRBV4-1; size: -; DNA: TGCGCCAGCAGCATTGCACAGCTAATTGGGGACAATGAGCAGTTCTTC; CDR3: CASSIAQLIGDNEQFF
D: -; J: TRBJ2-7; V: TRBV6-1; size: -; DNA: TGTGCCAGCAGTGGAGATCCAAGCCGCTACGAGCAGTACTTC; CDR3: CASSGDPSRYEQYF
D: -; J: TRBJ1-6; V: TRBV29-1; size: few; DNA: TGCAGCGTTGGGGGAGTAGATTCACCCCTCCACTTT; CDR3: CSVGGVDSPLHF
D: -; J: TRBJ2-7; V: TRBV30; size: -; DNA: TGTGCCTGGAGCTACGGGCCTAGCTCCTACGAGCAGTACTTC; CDR3: CAWSYGPSSYEQYF
D: -; J: TRBJ1-1; V: TRBV30; size: -; DNA: TGTGCCTGGAGTACAGGTCGTATCACTGAAGCTTTCTTT; CDR3: CAWSTGRITEAFF
D: TRBD1; J: TRBJ2-1; V: TRBV29-1; size: -; DNA: TGCAGCTCTGGACCAGGGGGTATGGACAATGAGCAGTTCTTC; CDR3: CSSGPGGMDNEQFF
D: -; J: TRBJ2-7; V: TRBV30; size: -; DNA: TGTGCCTGGAGTACGTCGTCCTACGAGCAGTACTTC; CDR3: CAWSTSSYEQYF
D: -; J: TRBJ2-7; V: TRBV6-5; size: -; DNA: TGTGCCAGCAGCTGGACCCCAGGTAGCTCCTACGAGCAGTACTTC; CDR3: CASSWTPGSSYEQYF
D: -; J: TRBJ1-6; V: TRBV30; size: -; DNA: TGTGCCTGGACTTCCTCGCGAAGCTCCTATAATTCACCCCTCCACTTT; CDR3: CAWTSSRSSYNSPLHF
D: -; J: TRBJ2-1; V: TRBV15; size: few; DNA: TGTGCCACCAGCAGAGATTGGCCGAGTTCTAATGAGCAGTTCTTC; CDR3: CATSRDWPSSNEQFF
D: -; J: TRBJ2-4; V: TRBV29-1; size: few; DNA: TGCAGCTACCAGGGCAAGGCCAAAAACATTCAGTACTTC; CDR3: CSYQGKAKNIQYF
D: -; J: TRBJ2-7; V: TRBV29-1; size: few; DNA: TGCAGCGTGAGCACAGCTGGCGTTGGGCAGTACTTC; CDR3: CSVSTAGVGQYF
D: -; J: TRBJ1-4; V: TRBV11-2; size: -; DNA: TGTGCCAGCACCTACGACAGGCAACTGTTTTTT; CDR3: CASTYDRQLFF
D: TRBD1; J: TRBJ1-5; V: TRBV30; size: -; DNA: TGTGCCTGGAGTCCCGGCGTGGACAGGGGTCAGCCCCAGCATTTT; CDR3: CAWSPGVDRGQPQHF
D: TRBD2; J: TRBJ2-3; V: TRBV30; size: once; DNA: TGTGCCTCCTCACTAGCGGGGGGATCGGATACGCAGTATTTT; CDR3: CASSLAGGSDTQYF
D: -; J: TRBJ2-6; V: TRBV28; size: -; DNA: TGTGCCAGCAGTTTCCGGGGAACTGGGGCCAACGTCCTGACTTTC; CDR3: CASSFRGTGANVLTF
D: TRBD2; J: TRBJ2-1; V: TRBV5-1; size: -; DNA: TGCGCCAGCGGGGCCGGGACTAGCTCGAACAATGAGCAGTTCTTC; CDR3: CASGAGTSSNNEQFF
D: -; J: TRBJ2-1; V: TRBV29-1; size: -; DNA: TGCAGCGTTGAAGACGGACGGAGCTCCTACAATGAGCAGTTCTTC; CDR3: CSVEDGRSSYNEQFF
D: -; J: TRBJ2-5; V: TRBV29-1; size: -; DNA: TGCAGCGTTGACGAGCGAGAGACCCAGTACTTC; CDR3: CSVDERETQYF
D: -; J: TRBJ2-5; V: TRBV29-1; size: -; DNA: TGCAGCATGGATACCGCAGCCCAGACCCAGTACTTC; CDR3: CSMDTAAQTQYF
D: TRBD1; J: TRBJ1-5; V: TRBV7-9; size: -; DNA: TGTGCCAGCAGCCCGGGACAGGGTAGTTATCAGCCCCAGCATTTT; CDR3: CASSPGQGSYQPQHF
D: -; J: TRBJ2-5; V: TRBV18; size: -; DNA: TGTGCCAGCTCACCACCCGAAGGCATCGGGACCCAGTACTTC; CDR3: CASSPPEGIGTQYF
D: -; J: TRBJ2-1; V: TRBV30; size: -; DNA: TGTGCCTGGGACCGCGGGAATGAGCAGTTCTTC; CDR3: CAWDRGNEQFF
D: -; J: TRBJ2-1; V: TRBV7-9; size: -; DNA: TGTGCCAGCAGCTTAGTCCTGGGCTCCCAGCAGTTCTTC; CDR3: CASSLVLGSQQFF
D: -; J: TRBJ2-3; V: TRBV7-9; size: -; DNA: TGTGCCAGCAGCTTAGCGTCGGGCCGCACAGATACGCAGTATTTT; CDR3: CASSLASGRTDTQYF
D: TRBD2; J: TRBJ2-3; V: TRBV4-3; size: -; DNA: TGCGCCAGCAGCCCCGGGCCGGGACTAGCGGGATATGCAGATACGCAGTATTTT; CDR3: CASSPGPGLAGYADTQYF
D: -; J: TRBJ2-1; V: TRBV7-2; size: once; DNA: TGTGCCAGCAGCTTACAGCGGAGCTCCTACAATGAGCAGTTCTTC; CDR3: CASSLQRSSYNEQFF
D: -; J: TRBJ1-1; V: TRBV29-1; size: -; DNA: TGCAGCGTTGGGAGGGTCCTAAGGACTGAAGCTTTCTTT; CDR3: CSVGRVLRTEAFF
D: -; J: TRBJ2-5; V: TRBV18; size: -; DNA: TGTGCCAGCTCACCAGGCCCCAGTAGTAGAGAGACCCAGTACTTC; CDR3: CASSPGPSSRETQYF
D: -; J: TRBJ2-7; V: TRBV18; size: -; DNA: TGTGCCAGCTCACCGGACTTGACAGTCTACGAGCAGTACTTC; CDR3: CASSPDLTVYEQYF
D: TRBD2; J: TRBJ2-7; V: TRBV30; size: -; DNA: TGTGCCTGGAGTGTTCGGAGCGGGAGGGCATCCTACGAGCAGTACTTC; CDR3: CAWSVRSGRASYEQYF
D: TRBD1; J: TRBJ2-1; V: TRBV7-2; size: few; DNA: TGTGCCAGCAGCGGACAGGGGAGGTCCTACAATGAGCAGTTCTTC; CDR3: CASSGQGRSYNEQFF
D: -; J: TRBJ2-7; V: TRBV20-1; size: -; DNA: TGCAGTGCTACTTTGAGGTACGAGCAGTACTTC; CDR3: CSATLRYEQYF
D: -; J: TRBJ2-3; V: TRBV20-1; size: few; DNA: TGCAGTGCTAGTCATGATACGCAGTATTTT; CDR3: CSASHDTQYF
D: -; J: TRBJ1-2; V: TRBV2; size: -; DNA: TGTGCCAGCAGTGACTACAGGGTTAGGGACTATGGCTACACCTTC; CDR3: CASSDYRVRDYGYTF
D: TRBD1; J: TRBJ2-6; V: TRBV5-6; size: -; DNA: TGTGCCAGCAGCTTGAGGACAGGGAAGACCTCTGGGGCCAACGTCCTGACTTTC; CDR3: CASSLRTGKTSGANVLTF
D: -; J: TRBJ1-1; V: TRBV4-3; size: once; DNA: TGCGCCAGCAGCCAAGGCTACAGTACGAGGGATGAAGCTTTCTTT; CDR3: CASSQGYSTRDEAFF
D: -; J: TRBJ1-2; V: TRBV9; size: -; DNA: TGTGCCAGCAGCGTAGACGCGACTAACTATGGCTACACCTTC; CDR3: CASSVDATNYGYTF
D: TRBD2; J: TRBJ2-7; V: TRBV30; size: -; DNA: TGTGCCGCAGGGACTAGCGGGGGGGCGGGCCACGAGCAGTACTTC; CDR3: CAAGTSGGAGHEQYF